This T cell receptor beta chain was sequenced for a study of spatial heterogeneity in lung cancer. On the study more broadly: Samples came from roughly 75 TRACERx patients with untreated early-stage lung cancer. Available PBMC from follow-up, collected a median of around two years after resection, underwent sequencing.

Findings and caveats of the study: Relative to follow-up, resection was when ubiquitous expanded tumor TCRs appeared more in blood.

Time point specified: blood at routine non-recurrence follow-up after resection. Using its own MiXCR run on the 5' RACE reads, TCRdb lists one record per CDR3 protein. The table shows roughly 9,200 distinct CDR3 sequences, with under 30% occurring only once. This CDR3 comprises 14 residues. The V end lost 3 bases, the J end lost 0 bases, and 8 bases lay between the germline ends. From germline, CDR1 is GTSNPN and CDR2 SVGIG (reference sequence). Comment on this clonotype: Its antigen is unknown.

The sequences come from PBMCs, collected at follow-up. The chain recombines TRBV30 with TRBJ2-2; D ambiguous. The sequence derives from a female donor with early-stage non-small cell lung cancer. The DNA of the CDR3 is TGTGCCTGGAGGAGACACCCGAACACCGGGGAGCTGTTTTTT. Its protein product is CAWRRHPNTGELFF.